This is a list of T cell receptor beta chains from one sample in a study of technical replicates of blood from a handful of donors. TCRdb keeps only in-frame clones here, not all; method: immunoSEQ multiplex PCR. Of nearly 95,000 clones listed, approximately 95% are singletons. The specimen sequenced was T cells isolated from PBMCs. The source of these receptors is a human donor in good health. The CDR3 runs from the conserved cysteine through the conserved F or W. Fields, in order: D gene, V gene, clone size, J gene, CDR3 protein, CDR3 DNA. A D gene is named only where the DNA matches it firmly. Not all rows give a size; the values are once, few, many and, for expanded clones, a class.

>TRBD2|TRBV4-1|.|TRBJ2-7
CASSQRLAEYSYEQYF
TGCGCCAGCAGCCAAAGACTAGCGGAATACTCCTACGAGCAGTACTTC
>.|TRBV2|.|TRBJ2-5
CASSGNGYQETQYF
TGTGCCAGCAGTGGGAACGGGTACCAAGAGACCCAGTACTTC
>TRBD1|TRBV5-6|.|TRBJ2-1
CASSLSGGRDEQFF
TGTGCCAGCAGCTTGTCAGGGGGCAGGGATGAGCAGTTCTTC
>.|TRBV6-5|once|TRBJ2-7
CASSSQGIEQYF
TGTGCCAGCAGTTCGCAGGGAATCGAGCAGTACTTC
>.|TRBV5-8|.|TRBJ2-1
CASNVLGSSGNEQFF
TGTGCCAGCAACGTACTCGGGAGTTCTGGCAATGAGCAGTTCTTC
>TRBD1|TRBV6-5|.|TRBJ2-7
CASSYRGQWNEQYF
TGTGCCAGCAGTTACAGGGGACAGTGGAACGAGCAGTACTTC
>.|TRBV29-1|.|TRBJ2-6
CSGIAFVAGANVLTF
TGCAGTGGGATAGCGTTTGTGGCTGGGGCCAACGTCCTGACTTTC
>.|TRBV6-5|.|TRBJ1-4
CASSYYLGAEKLFF
TGTGCCAGCAGTTACTATTTGGGGGCTGAAAAACTGTTTTTT
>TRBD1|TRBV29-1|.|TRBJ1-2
CSSQAQGANYGYTF
TGCAGCTCTCAGGCACAGGGGGCTAACTATGGCTACACCTTC
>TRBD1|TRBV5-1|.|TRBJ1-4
CASSSGQGAGEKLFF
TGCGCCAGCAGCTCAGGACAGGGGGCAGGCGAAAAACTGTTTTTT
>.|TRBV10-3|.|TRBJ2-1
CAISEPGGFGQFF
TGTGCCATCAGTGAGCCAGGCGGGTTTGGGCAGTTCTTC
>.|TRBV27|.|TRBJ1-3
CASSPSRVFGNTIYF
TGTGCCAGCAGTCCCTCCAGGGTGTTCGGAAACACCATATATTTT
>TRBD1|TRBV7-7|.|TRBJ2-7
CASSAGTGDSYEQYF
TGTGCTAGCAGCGCCGGGACAGGGGACTCCTACGAGCAGTACTTC
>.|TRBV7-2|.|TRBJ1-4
CASSRDTTNEKLFF
TGTGCCAGCAGCCGGGACACAACTAATGAAAAACTGTTTTTT
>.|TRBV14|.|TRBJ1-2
CASSQDRRANYGYTF
TGTGCCAGCAGCCAAGATCGGAGAGCTAACTATGGCTACACCTTC
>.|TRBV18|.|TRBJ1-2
CASSPGASYGYTF
TGTGCCAGCTCACCTGGGGCTTCCTATGGCTACACCTTC
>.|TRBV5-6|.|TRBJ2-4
CASSFKRVIGVGKNIQYF
TGTGCCAGCAGCTTTAAGCGGGTGATCGGCGTGGGCAAAAACATTCAGTACTTC
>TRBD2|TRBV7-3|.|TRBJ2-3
CASSLRLSGIDTQYF
TGTGCCAGCAGCTTACGACTTAGCGGGATCGATACGCAGTATTTT
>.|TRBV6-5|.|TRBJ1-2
CASSYLGDGYTF
TGTGCCAGCAGTTACCTCGGGGATGGCTACACCTTC
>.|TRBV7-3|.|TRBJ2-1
CASSLGGSSNEQFF
TGTGCCAGCAGCTTAGGTGGGAGTAGCAATGAGCAGTTCTTC
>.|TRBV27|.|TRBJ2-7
CASSPIAGDTSYEQYF
TGTGCCAGCAGTCCAATAGCAGGGGACACGTCCTACGAGCAGTACTTC
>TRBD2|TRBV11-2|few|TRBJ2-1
CASSPFGGRDNEQFF
TGTGCCAGCAGCCCGTTTGGGGGGAGGGATAATGAGCAGTTCTTC
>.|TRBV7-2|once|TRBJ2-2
CASSPLITTGELFF
TGTGCCAGCAGCCCCCTAATAACCACCGGGGAGCTGTTTTTT
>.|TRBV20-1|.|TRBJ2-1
CSARNNEQFF
TGCAGTGCCAGGAACAATGAGCAGTTCTTC
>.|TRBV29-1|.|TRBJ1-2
CSVEGGEANYGYTF
TGCAGCGTTGAGGGGGGGGAGGCTAACTATGGCTACACCTTC
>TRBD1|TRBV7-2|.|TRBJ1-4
CASSPQGAGEKLFF
TGTGCCAGCAGCCCACAGGGGGCGGGTGAAAAACTGTTTTTT
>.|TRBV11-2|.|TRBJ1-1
CASSYGQLNTEAFF
TGTGCCAGCAGCTATGGACAGTTAAACACTGAAGCTTTCTTT
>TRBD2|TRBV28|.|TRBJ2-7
CASIGLSGAYEQYF
TGTGCCAGCATCGGGCTGAGCGGGGCCTACGAGCAGTACTTC
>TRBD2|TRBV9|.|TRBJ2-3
CASSVDGGSTDTQYF
TGTGCCAGCAGCGTAGACGGGGGGTCGACAGATACGCAGTATTTT
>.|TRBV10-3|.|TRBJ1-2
CAISEDRSYGYTF
TGTGCCATCAGTGAAGACAGATCCTATGGCTACACCTTC
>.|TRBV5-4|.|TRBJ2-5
CASSAGNTRTYQETQYF
TGTGCCAGCAGCGCGGGTAACACAAGGACGTACCAAGAGACCCAGTACTTC
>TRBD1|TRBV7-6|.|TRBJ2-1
CASSFLGQTYNEQFF
TGTGCCAGCAGCTTCCTGGGACAGACCTACAATGAGCAGTTCTTC
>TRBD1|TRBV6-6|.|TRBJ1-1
CASSLGQGQTEAFF
TGTGCCAGCAGTTTAGGACAGGGGCAGACTGAAGCTTTCTTT
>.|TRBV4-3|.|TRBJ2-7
CASSQERLLGIPHEQYF
TGCGCCAGCAGCCAAGAGCGGTTACTAGGAATCCCCCACGAGCAGTACTTC
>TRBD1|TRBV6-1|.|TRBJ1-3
CASKQGADTIYF
TGTGCCAGCAAGCAGGGGGCGGACACCATATATTTT
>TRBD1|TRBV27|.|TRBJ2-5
CASSSQGEWETQYF
TGTGCCAGCAGTTCACAGGGGGAGTGGGAGACCCAGTACTTC
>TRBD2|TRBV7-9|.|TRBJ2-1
CASTRDYAYAGYGFF
TGTGCCAGCACCCGGGACTACGCCTACGCTGGTTATGGGTTCTTC
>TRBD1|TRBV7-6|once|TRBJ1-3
CASSFGQANSGNTIYF
TGTGCCAGCAGCTTCGGACAGGCGAACTCTGGAAACACCATATATTTT
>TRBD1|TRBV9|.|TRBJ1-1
CASSVDPGGGLPEAFF
TGTGCCAGCAGCGTAGACCCAGGGGGAGGCCTCCCTGAAGCTTTCTTT
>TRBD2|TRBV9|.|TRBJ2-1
CASSAGLAELDEQFF
TGTGCCAGCAGCGCCGGACTAGCGGAGCTGGATGAGCAGTTCTTC